A selection of T cell receptor beta chains follows, all from one sample in a study of T cells after yellow fever vaccination. TCRdb redid the calling of the 5' RACE reads with MiXCR, one entry per CDR3 protein. The sample records a few hundred thousand distinct CDR3 sequences, over 3.5% being singletons. The input for sequencing was PBMCs, taken 15 days after the yellow fever booster vaccination. Receptor source: a man aged 18-30 years who received the YFV17D yellow fever vaccine. The conserved cysteine and the conserved F or W are not part of the CDR3 here. The order of the fields is V gene, CDR3 protein.

V: TRBV12-3/TRBV12-4; CDR3: ASSWTTGDSYNEQF
V: TRBV20-1; CDR3: SARDPRAGTGGWITSPLH
V: TRBV5-1; CDR3: ASSLESGPSEKLF
V: TRBV24-1; CDR3: ATSGGLAGSSYNEQF
V: TRBV7-3; CDR3: ASSPGQGIPF
V: TRBV5-1; CDR3: ASSYVSQETQY
V: TRBV28; CDR3: ASADRLLAKNIQY
V: TRBV7-2; CDR3: ASSLGGTGGYSPLH
V: TRBV4-3; CDR3: ASSQAEGPIYEQF
V: TRBV10-3; CDR3: ATRPSGDQETQY
V: TRBV5-1; CDR3: ASSLSGMEEKLF
V: TRBV5-1; CDR3: ASISRGSSYEQY
V: TRBV7-2; CDR3: ASSWGLANTEAF
V: TRBV5-1; CDR3: ASMVATNTGELF
V: TRBV6-5; CDR3: ASSYSAVANTGELF
V: TRBV20-1; CDR3: SARDSELSSYNSPLH
V: TRBV9; CDR3: ASSALAGGSDTQY
V: TRBV5-1; CDR3: ASSRDGLAGSTEAF
V: TRBV5-1; CDR3: ASARVSGSYNEQF
V: TRBV2; CDR3: ASSEGLTSNEQF
V: TRBV12-3/TRBV12-4; CDR3: ASSFGSLDDEAF
V: TRBV12-3/TRBV12-4; CDR3: ASSLPSTIYNSPLH
V: TRBV7-9; CDR3: AINTQLMTSSSYEQY
V: TRBV19; CDR3: ASSPQGNTDTQY
V: TRBV6-2/TRBV6-3; CDR3: ASSEWDVQPQH
V: TRBV25-1; CDR3: ASRWTRTGDTQY
V: TRBV7-2; CDR3: ASSLGNGPSSEQY